Many counts were recorded for the clone carrying this TCR beta chain. Its antigen is undetermined. Patients underwent thyroid surgery, and none had received any treatment before it. The source of the sample is a study of metastatic and nonmetastatic thyroid tumors. On the study more broadly: The authors compared repertoires across blood and tumor or nodule tissue from malignant and benign thyroid patients.

Original processing methods: CDR3 differences across clinicopathological groups were used to build a distant-metastasis classifier for papillary thyroid cancer. Via MiXCR, TCRdb re-called the PCR reads. The V and J calls reflect TCRdb's pipeline rather than the authors' work. The repertoire holds 25,000 to 35,000 clones, approximately 15% seen once, with approximately 4.8% in the top ten. Germline CDR1 DFQATT, CDR2 SNEGSKA (reference sequence). CDR3 length: 13 amino acids. The study's findings and limits: Compared with benign nodules, malignant thyroid tumors were reported to have significantly higher TCR beta diversity in both blood and tumor.

Sample: blood. The V gene is TRBV20-1, the J gene TRBJ2-7, with D possibly TRBD2 on 5 matching bases. The sequence derives from a female donor with papillary thyroid cancer or a benign thyroid nodule (not recorded which). Some clones in this sample may be carry-over from other donors' samples. The CDR3 sequence: CSDVFGEYYEQYF. CDR3 DNA: TGCAGCGACGTTTTCGGGGAATACTACGAGCAGTACTTC.